The source of this TCR beta chain is a study of T cells after yellow fever vaccination. For the study at large: Fractions of low cell number were prepared using SMART-Seq v4 Ultra Low Input.

Template switching with 5'RACE generated the TCR cDNA and added a universal primer site and UMIs. TCRdb called the 5' RACE reads again in MiXCR, with one record for every CDR3 protein. The profile shows approximately 250,000 distinct CDR3 sequences, over 4.5% of them singletons. V dropped 3 bases and J dropped 0; count of bases not matched to a gene: 10. CDR1 SGHRS and CDR2 YFSETQ come from the germline V gene. The CDR3 contains 17 residues. V gene TRBV5-1 combines with J gene TRBJ1-2, with 8 bases fitting TRBD1. The sample here was CD4+ T cells sorted from PBMCs, taken on the day of the yellow fever booster vaccination. The receptor's source is a man between 18 and 35 years old who received the YFV17D yellow fever vaccine. CDR3 DNA sequence: TGCGCCAGCAGCTCCCGGGCAGGGGGCGCTTCTAACTATGGCTACACCTTC. Its protein is CASSSRAGGASNYGYTF.